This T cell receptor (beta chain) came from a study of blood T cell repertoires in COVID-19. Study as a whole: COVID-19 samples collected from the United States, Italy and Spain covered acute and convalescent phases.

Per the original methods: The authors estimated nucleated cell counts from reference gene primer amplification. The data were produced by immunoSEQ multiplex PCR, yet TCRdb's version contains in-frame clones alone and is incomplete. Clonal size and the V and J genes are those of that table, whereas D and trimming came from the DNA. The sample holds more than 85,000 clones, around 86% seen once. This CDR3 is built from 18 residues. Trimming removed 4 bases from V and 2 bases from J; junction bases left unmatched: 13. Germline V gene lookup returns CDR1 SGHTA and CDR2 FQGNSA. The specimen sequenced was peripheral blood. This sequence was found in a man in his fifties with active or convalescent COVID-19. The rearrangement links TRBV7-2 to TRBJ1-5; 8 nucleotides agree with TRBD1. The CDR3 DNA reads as TGTGCCAGCAGCTGGGCAGGGGGCCGCCCGGAGGGCAATCAGCCCCAGCATTTT. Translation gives CASSWAGGRPEGNQPQHF.